This T cell receptor beta chain was recorded in a study of cytomegalovirus exposure and HLA in healthy donors (dated by TCRdb to 2015 to 2018). General notes on the study: According to an earlier analysis of several hundred of the donors, 150 million to 200 million T cells yielded 117 million unique TCR beta sequences and more than 250 Gb of sequence data. The genetic ancestry cluster associated with self-reported Caucasian donors included over 65% of the roughly 400 genotyped donors. Four or five DR-DQ haplotypes were handled as single units for association and clustering, since linkage in the cohort was strong. The study aimed to test whether signatures of past pathogen exposure could be identified by cataloging public T cell receptors. To study patterns of TCR occurrence, a later analysis re-analyzed previously published TCR beta repertoires from several hundred donors and added high-resolution HLA genotyping. Typing coverage varied by locus: roughly 620-630 donors for A, B, C, DRB1 and DQB1; roughly 520 for DQA1; nearly 610 for DPA1; around 490 for DPB1. Genome-wide SNP genotypes for about 55% of the roughly 670 donors were used in a later genetic analysis, which treated that subset as a discovery cohort. Donor age, sex, ethnicity and CMV serostatus were collected together with the repertoire data. To predict cytomegalovirus infection status, the study brought together high-throughput TCR immunosequencing, statistical association of individual TCRs with disease status, and machine learning. Besides the first cohort of hundreds of subjects, a separate validation cohort made up of 90 to 150 different subjects was used. Every repertoire in the discovery cohort had been generated on one and the same sequencing platform. An earlier analysis of 587 of the donors applied high-throughput TCR beta sequencing to assess whether each TCR beta V gene segment acted as functional or pseudogenic. Both class I and class II loci were covered by HLA typing, at four-digit resolution. The T cell repertoires of under 750 subjects were profiled by immunosequencing and related to cytomegalovirus serostatus. An early release that covered 640 HLA-typed donors contained 300 to 350 gigabases of sequencing data and tens of millions of unique TCR sequences. Rather than using new phenotypic data, the later analysis identified candidate immune exposures from TCR beta sequences and from how often those sequences occurred across donors. On average, approximately 250,000 unique TCR beta nucleotide sequences were sequenced per donor among 398 genotyped donors of the cohort, with 15% to 20% of those sequences being non-productive.

In the case of this clone: Its recognized antigen is unknown.

There are 16 amino acids in the CDR3, from cysteine to phenylalanine inclusive. The entry retains the CDR3 DNA only, 48 bases that are in frame from base 1. From the germline V gene (reference sequence), CDR1 is SEHNR and CDR2 is FQNEAQ. Deletion took 5 bases off V and 3 bases off J, with a span of 17 bases between the germline ends. Study-wide conclusions, independent of this receptor: A later genetic analysis reported fewer N-insertions in productive TCRs among donors in an Asian-associated ancestry cluster than the roughly 620-donor mean. The only immune exposure information available for the cohort was CMV serostatus. Some IMGT-functional V segments, including TRBV6-2 and TRBV6-3, could not be distinguished by the 87-base-pair reads and were therefore excluded. In vitro tests confirmed that a few of the cytomegalovirus-associated TCR beta chains recognize cytomegalovirus antigens. In a later analysis, HLA-associated TCR beta chains were found to be more clonally expanded and to have lower generation probabilities than equally common non-associated chains. Only TCR beta chains were sequenced in this cohort, and the absence of alpha or paired-chain data limited detectable features. Across donors, most TCR sequences were observed very rarely, whereas some public TCRs were present in many individuals. At a false discovery rate of 0.05, a later analysis linked some 17,000 TCR beta sequences to specific HLA alleles. A later analysis reported that several top co-occurrence clusters appeared linked to parvovirus B19, influenza, CMV and Epstein-Barr virus. The authors suggested that the approach could potentially be generalized to other disease states and immunological phenotypes. A later genetic analysis associated a missense DCLRE1C variant with V-gene and J-gene trimming of TCR beta chains, and an independent cohort replicated the association. Linkage disequilibrium might explain the correlated functional status among segregating V segments, but an unknown experimental factor could not be ruled out. Roughly uniform sequencing depth across donors was assumed in presence/absence analyses, although this assumption may not hold. A group of highly shared sequence variants was considered likely to be a technical artifact of the sequencing pipeline. A later analysis found that most CMV-associated TCR beta chains appeared HLA-restricted, with HLA associations seemingly driven largely by CMV exposure. In the study, approximately 160 TCR beta chains were listed as associated with cytomegalovirus. The earlier analysis of 450 to 700 of the donors excluded some 16 rarely observed V segments, including chromosome 9 orphons, because counts were too low. In both the original and validation cohorts, the classifier was reported to diagnose cytomegalovirus status with high specificity and sensitivity. According to a later analysis, TCR association rates differed among HLA loci, with DRB1 alleles showing the most associated TCRs and HLA-C alleles showing the fewest. Strong co-occurrence of HLA alleles, especially DR and DQ, made assigning TCR associations to individual alleles difficult. A further reported finding was that TCR beta sequences accurately predicted the HLA-A and HLA-B alleles for most subjects in the first cohort. Because HLA typing was missing for some donors at each locus, association tests included only the typed subset. In an earlier analysis of some 550 of the donors, most TCR beta V segments were observed in productive rearrangements about 87% or about 30% of the time, broadly matching IMGT annotations.

The cohort comprised more than 550 healthy bone marrow donors. At the time of sampling, all cohort members were nominally healthy, though unrecorded immune exposures were likely present. The donor was CMV seropositive and belonged to the group of around 300 seropositive cohort members. A peripheral blood sample was collected from each donor, and TCR beta sequencing was performed on peripheral blood mononuclear cells. Genomic DNA extraction from the blood cell samples was performed with the Qiagen DNeasy Blood Extraction Kit. The method was the immunoSEQ multiplex PCR assay. A mixture of 60 forward primers for TCR Vbeta segments and 13 reverse primers for TCR Jbeta segments was used in the multiplex PCR. The CDR3 region of rearranged TCR beta genes was amplified from genomic DNA by a multiplex PCR assay. On the Illumina HiSeq System, the amplified TCR beta libraries were sequenced as 87-base-pair reads. In the paper's pipeline: In a later analysis, some 80 million unique TCR beta chains were counted across the approximately 640 repertoires, and approximately 11 million of these chains were shared by at least two donors. Raw reads were error-corrected and collapsed into unique sequences with a nearest-neighbor algorithm that merged closely related sequences to remove PCR and sequencing errors. To assign V, D and J gene segments, CDR3 sequences were aligned to IMGT reference sequences. For a sequence to be retained, a match of at least six nucleotides was required to both a V gene segment and a J gene segment. Rearrangements were called productive when the CDR3 lacked stop codons and stayed in frame with V and J; all others were non-productive. CDR3 was defined by IMGT convention, running from the second conserved V-encoded cysteine to the conserved J-encoded phenylalanine. The earlier analysis of a few hundred of the donors excluded any sequence lacking an unambiguous match to a single V gene segment. In an earlier analysis of roughly 500 of the donors, V segments were called functional above 56.7% productive rearrangements and were called segregating when the between-donor standard deviation exceeded 5%. A statistical classification framework was built for diagnosing cytomegalovirus status from the catalog of TCR beta chain sequences. A later analysis assigned V and J genes by comparing TCR nucleotide sequences with IMGT/GENE-DB human TR gene sequences. A later analysis assigned CDR3 sequences and most-parsimonious VDJ recombination scenarios with the TCRdist pipeline. In a later analysis, every TCR beta chain was defined by the combination of its CDR3 amino acid sequence and its V-gene family, and reads without a unique V-gene family were dropped. To address suspected cross-contamination and a sequencing artifact, a later analysis removed around 600 highly shared, low-generation-probability nucleotide sequences. In a later analysis, a clonal expansion index for each public chain was calculated from normalized within-repertoire ranks of inferred template counts. A later analysis computed generation probabilities with a VDJ recombination model fitted to out-of-frame rearrangements, and checked the results against IGoR. Hypergeometric tests were used in a later analysis to score TCR-TCR, TCR-HLA and TCR-CMV co-occurrence, with a repertoire-size bias correction applied to the TCR pairs. To estimate false discovery rates, a later analysis permuted the HLA or CMV assignments 20 times. In a later analysis, co-occurring TCRs were grouped using DBSCAN, and TCRdist sequence similarity was added for clustering within HLA-allele-positive subsets. For co-occurrence clustering, repertoires with fewer than 30,000 or more than 120,000 public chains were excluded, along with a handful of repertoires with anomalous nucleotide sharing. The table comes from immuneACCESS by way of TCRdb, which keeps in-frame sequences with V and J called. Part of the clones is missing from these tables; in studies checked, under half for an unresolved V gene and the rest for unknown reasons. Clone size and the V and J calls come from that table; the DNA yielded D and trimming. The table kept for this sample lists fewer than 95,000 clones. The top ten clonotypes cover about 5% of the sample.

This TCR was recovered from a woman between 35 and 50 years old in good health and CMV-seropositive. The source material was PBMCs. In this chain, TRBV7-9 is recombined with TRBJ2-1, with the D gene uncertain. In nucleotide form, the sequence is TGTGCCAGCAGCCATAGTTTGTACAGAAACTACAATGAGCAGTTCTTC. The translation is CASSHSLYRNYNEQFF.